This T cell receptor (beta chain) originates from a study of cytomegalovirus exposure and HLA in healthy donors. The PCR had 60 Vbeta and 13 Jbeta primers. Profiling relied on immunoSEQ multiplex PCR, and the TCRdb table lists in-frame clones only, not all of them. Of about 89,000 clones listed, roughly three fifths are singletons. Comment on this clone: Its antigen is unidentified.

Points from the study as a whole: A few chains tied to CMV proved CMV antigen-specific in vitro.

What was sequenced was PBMCs. The receptor was isolated from a woman in her 30s in good health and CMV-seronegative.

The CDR3 region has the DNA TGTGCCACCAGCAGAGATGAAGATGACAGCGGAGGGTTCATCGGAAACACCATATATTTT. Protein product: CATSRDEDDSGGFIGNTIYF. This chain joins TRBV15 and TRBJ1-3; the D gene is possibly TRBD1 (5 bases). This CDR3 comprises 20 residues. V was clipped by 0 bases and J by 4 bases, with 25 bases between them. CDR1 and CDR2 from the germline V gene are LNHNV and YYDKDF (reference sequence).